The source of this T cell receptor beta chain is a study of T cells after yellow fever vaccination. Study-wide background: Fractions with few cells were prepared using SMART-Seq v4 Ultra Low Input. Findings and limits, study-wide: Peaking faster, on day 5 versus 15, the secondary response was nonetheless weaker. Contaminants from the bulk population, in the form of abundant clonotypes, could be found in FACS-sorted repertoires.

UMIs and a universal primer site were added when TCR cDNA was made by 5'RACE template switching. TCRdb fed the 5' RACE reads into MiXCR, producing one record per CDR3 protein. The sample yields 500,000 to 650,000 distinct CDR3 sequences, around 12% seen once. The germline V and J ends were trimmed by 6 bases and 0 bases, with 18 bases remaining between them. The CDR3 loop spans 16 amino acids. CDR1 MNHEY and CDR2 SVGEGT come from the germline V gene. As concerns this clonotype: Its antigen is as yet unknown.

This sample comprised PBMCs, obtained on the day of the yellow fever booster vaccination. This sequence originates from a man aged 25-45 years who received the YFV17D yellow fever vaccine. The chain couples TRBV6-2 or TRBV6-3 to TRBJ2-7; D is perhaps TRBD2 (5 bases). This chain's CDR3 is CASSAPSERSSYEQYF. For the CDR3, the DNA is TGTGCCAGCAGCGCCCCGTCGGAGCGGAGCTCCTACGAGCAGTACTTC.